The T cell receptor beta chain described here comes from a study of early T cells in non-severe SARS-CoV-2 infection. TCRdb ran MiXCR on the 5' RACE reads and lists one entry per CDR3 protein. The top ten hold 3.5% to 4% of the sample, which has 45,000 to 70,000 distinct CDR3 sequences, roughly 6.5% seen once. This clonotype was observed at least ten times. Trimming left V 7 bases short and J 8 bases short, with 14 bases between. The germline gives CDR1 LNHDA, CDR2 SQIVND (reference sequence). This CDR3 has 12 residues. This sequence was found in an adult who was a healthcare worker with PCR-confirmed SARS-CoV-2 infection or an uninfected control (not recorded which). Sequencing was done on a sample of whole blood. The chain joins TRBV19 to TRBJ1-2; maybe TRBD1 (6 bases). In DNA form, the CDR3 reads TGTGCCAGTAACCTCAACAGGGCCGGCTACACCTTC. This gives the protein CASNLNRAGYTF.